The clone carrying this T cell receptor beta chain was recorded many times. Antigen: not known. The data stem from a study of CD8+CD57+ T cells in acquired aplastic anemia. Study observations and caveats: Researchers report that some 31 CD8+ CDR3 sequences appeared in both patients and controls. CD8+ Simpson's diversity did not differ significantly between patients and controls.

Genomic DNA provided the template from which TCR beta VDJ and CDR3 profiles were obtained. Via MiXCR, TCRdb re-called the reads, giving one row per CDR3 protein. This table has some 220,000 distinct CDR3 sequences, 34% appearing once. This sequence originates from a human donor in good health, serving as a control. Material for sequencing was sorted CD4+, CD8+, or CD8+CD57+ T cells (not recorded which) from PBMCs.

CDR3 protein: CASSPGALGQNNEQFF. The DNA for the CDR3 is TGTGCCAGCAGCCCAGGGGCATTGGGGCAGAACAATGAGCAGTTCTTC. This rearrangement joins TRBV9 to TRBJ2-1; tentatively, D is TRBD1 (6 bases). V shed 4 bases and J shed 5 bases, with 19 bases lying between them. There are 16 residues in the CDR3. Germline V gene lookup returns CDR1 SGDLS and CDR2 YYNGEE.